This T cell receptor beta chain was found in a study of CD8 T cells in Susac syndrome. Negative isolation was used for CD8+ and CD4+ T cells, and FACS enrichment was applied to TEMRA cells. V gave up 2 bases and J gave up 3 bases; unmatched junction bases: 5. The CDR3 extends over 17 amino acids. The V gene's germline CDR1 is KGHDR and CDR2 SFDVKD. With random hexamers, reverse transcription was performed on roughly 0.5 to 1 ug of RNA. In TCRdb, the immunoSEQ multiplex PCR reads were re-called with MiXCR into one record per CDR3 protein. The repertoire holds just over 300,000 distinct CDR3 sequences, 92% seen once, with approximately 0.065% in the top ten.

This rearrangement joins TRBV24-1 to TRBJ2-1, with TRBD2 matching over 11 bases. The sample comprised CD4+ T cells from PBMCs. This clonotype was obtained from a human donor with multiple sclerosis. DNA for the CDR3: TGTGCCACCAGTGATTCAGGGACTAGCGGATTCTACAATGAGCAGTTCTTC. It is translated as CATSDSGTSGFYNEQFF.